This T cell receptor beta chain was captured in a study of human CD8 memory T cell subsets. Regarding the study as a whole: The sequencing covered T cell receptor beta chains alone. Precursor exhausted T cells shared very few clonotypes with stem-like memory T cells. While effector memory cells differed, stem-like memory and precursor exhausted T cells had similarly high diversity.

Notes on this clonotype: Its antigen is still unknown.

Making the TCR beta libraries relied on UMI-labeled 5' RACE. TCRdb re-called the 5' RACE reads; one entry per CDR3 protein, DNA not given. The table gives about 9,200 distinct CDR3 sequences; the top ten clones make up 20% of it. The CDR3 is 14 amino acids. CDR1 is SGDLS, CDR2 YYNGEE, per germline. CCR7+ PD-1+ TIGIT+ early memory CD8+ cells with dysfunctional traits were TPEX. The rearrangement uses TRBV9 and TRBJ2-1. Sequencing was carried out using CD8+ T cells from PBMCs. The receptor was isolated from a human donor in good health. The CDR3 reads CASSGLDIGNEQFF.